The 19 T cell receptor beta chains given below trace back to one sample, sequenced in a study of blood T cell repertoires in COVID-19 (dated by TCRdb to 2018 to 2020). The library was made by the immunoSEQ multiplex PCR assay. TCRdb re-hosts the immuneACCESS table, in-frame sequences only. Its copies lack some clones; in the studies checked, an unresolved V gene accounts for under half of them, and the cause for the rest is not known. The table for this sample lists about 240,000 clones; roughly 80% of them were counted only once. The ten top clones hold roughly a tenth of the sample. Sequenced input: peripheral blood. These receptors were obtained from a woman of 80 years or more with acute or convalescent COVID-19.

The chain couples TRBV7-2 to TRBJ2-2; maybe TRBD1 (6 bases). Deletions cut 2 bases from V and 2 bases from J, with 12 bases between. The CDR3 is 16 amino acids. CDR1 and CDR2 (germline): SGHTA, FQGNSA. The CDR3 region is CASSLLSQGNTGELFF. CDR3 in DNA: TGTGCCAGCAGCTTATTATCACAGGGAAACACCGGGGAGCTGTTTTTT.

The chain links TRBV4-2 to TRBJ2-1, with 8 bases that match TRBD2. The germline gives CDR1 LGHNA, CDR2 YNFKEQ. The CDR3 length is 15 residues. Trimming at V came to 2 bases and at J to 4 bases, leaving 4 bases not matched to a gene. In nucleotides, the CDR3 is TGTGCCAGCAGCCAATTTAGCGGGGAGTACAATGAGCAGTTCTTC. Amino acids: CASSQFSGEYNEQFF.

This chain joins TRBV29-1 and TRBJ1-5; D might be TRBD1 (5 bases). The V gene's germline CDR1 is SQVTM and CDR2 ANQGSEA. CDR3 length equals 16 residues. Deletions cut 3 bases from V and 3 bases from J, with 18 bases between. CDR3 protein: CSVDPGGRGPNQPQHF. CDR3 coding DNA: TGCAGCGTTGATCCGGGAGGGAGGGGTCCCAATCAGCCCCAGCATTTT.

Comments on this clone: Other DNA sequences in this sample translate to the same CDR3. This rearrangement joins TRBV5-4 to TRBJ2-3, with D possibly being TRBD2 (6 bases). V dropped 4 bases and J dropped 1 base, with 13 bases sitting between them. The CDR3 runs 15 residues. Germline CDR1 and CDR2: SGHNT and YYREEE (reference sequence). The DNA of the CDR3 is TGTGCCAGCAGCCCTGGCGGGGTGGGCACAGATACGCAGTATTTT. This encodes CASSPGGVGTDTQYF.

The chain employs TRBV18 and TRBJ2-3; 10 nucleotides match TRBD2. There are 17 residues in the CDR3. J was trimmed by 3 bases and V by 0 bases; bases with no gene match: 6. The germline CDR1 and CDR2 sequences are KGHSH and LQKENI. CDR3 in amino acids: CASSPPNSGGWTDTQYF. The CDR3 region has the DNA TGTGCCAGCTCACCACCGAATAGCGGGGGGTGGACAGATACGCAGTATTTT.

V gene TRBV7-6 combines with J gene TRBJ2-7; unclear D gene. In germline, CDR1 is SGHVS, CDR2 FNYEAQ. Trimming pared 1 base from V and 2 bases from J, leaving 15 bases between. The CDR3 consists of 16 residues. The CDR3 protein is CASSLESRPDTYEQYF. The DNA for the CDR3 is TGTGCCAGCAGCTTAGAATCCCGGCCAGACACCTACGAGCAGTACTTC.

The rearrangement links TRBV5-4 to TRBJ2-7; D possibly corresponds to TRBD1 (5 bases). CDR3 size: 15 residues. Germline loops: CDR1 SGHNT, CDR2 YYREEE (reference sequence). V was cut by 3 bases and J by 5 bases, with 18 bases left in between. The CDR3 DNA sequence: TGTGCCAGCAGCTCTCCCAGGGCAGGGCTGCACGAGCAGTACTTC. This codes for CASSSPRAGLHEQYF. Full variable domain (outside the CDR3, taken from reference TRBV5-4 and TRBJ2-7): ETGVTQSPTHLIKTRGQQVTLRCSSQSGHNTVSWYQQALGQGPQFIFQYYREEENGRGNFPPRFSGLQFPNYSSELNVNALELDDSALYLCASSSPRAGLHEQYFGPGTRLTVT.

In nucleotides, the CDR3 is TGTGCCAGCAGCTTAGCGCTATACCTCGGGGAGCAGTACTTC. Its protein product is CASSLALYLGEQYF. The chain carries TRBV7-2 and TRBJ2-7; D is undetermined. CDR1 SGHTA and CDR2 FQGNSA come from the germline V gene. This CDR3 region has 14 residues. Trimming pared 0 bases from V and 7 bases from J, leaving 13 bases between.

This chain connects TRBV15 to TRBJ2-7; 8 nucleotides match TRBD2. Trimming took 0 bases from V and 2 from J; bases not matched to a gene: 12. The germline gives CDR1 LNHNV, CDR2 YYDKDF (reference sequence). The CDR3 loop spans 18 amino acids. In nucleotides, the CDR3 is TGTGCCACCAGCAGAGATTTCAACGCGGGAGGCCCGACCTACGAGCAGTACTTC. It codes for CATSRDFNAGGPTYEQYF.

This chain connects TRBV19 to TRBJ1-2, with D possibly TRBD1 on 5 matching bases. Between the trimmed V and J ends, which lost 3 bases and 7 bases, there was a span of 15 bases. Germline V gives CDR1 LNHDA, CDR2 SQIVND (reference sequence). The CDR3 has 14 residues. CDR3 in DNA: TGTGCCAGTAGTATTGGGCAGGGTTTAGGTGGCTACACCTTC. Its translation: CASSIGQGLGGYTF.

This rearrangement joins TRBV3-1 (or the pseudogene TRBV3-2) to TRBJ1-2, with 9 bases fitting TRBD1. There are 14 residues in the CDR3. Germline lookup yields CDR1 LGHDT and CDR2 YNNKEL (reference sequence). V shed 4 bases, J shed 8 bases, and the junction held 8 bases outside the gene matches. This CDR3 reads CASSRDRGLWGYTF. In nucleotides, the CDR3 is TGTGCCAGCAGCCGTGACAGGGGGTTATGGGGCTACACCTTC.

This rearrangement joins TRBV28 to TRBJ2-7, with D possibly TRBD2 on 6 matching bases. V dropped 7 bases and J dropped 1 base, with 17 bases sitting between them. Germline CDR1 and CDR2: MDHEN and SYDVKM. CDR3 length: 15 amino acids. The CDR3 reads CASTPGLAASYEQYF. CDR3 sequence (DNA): TGTGCCAGCACCCCTGGGTTAGCGGCTTCCTACGAGCAGTACTTC.

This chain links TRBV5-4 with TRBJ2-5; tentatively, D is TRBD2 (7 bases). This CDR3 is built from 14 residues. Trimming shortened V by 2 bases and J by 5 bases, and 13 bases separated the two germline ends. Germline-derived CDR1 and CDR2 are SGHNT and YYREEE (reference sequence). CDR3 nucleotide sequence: TGTGCCAGCAGCTTAGGGGGGGCGCGGGAGACCCAGTACTTC. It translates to CASSLGGARETQYF.

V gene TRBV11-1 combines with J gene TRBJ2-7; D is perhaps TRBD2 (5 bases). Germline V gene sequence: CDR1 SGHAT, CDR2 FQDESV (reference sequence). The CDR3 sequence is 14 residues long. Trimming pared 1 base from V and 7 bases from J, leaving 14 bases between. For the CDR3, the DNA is TGTGCCAGCAGCTTAGTGTTAACACGCGGGGAGCAGTACTTC. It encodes CASSLVLTRGEQYF. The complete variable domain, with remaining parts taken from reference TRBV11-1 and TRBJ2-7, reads EAEVAQSPRYKITEKSQAVAFWCDPISGHATLYWYRQILGQGPELLVQFQDESVVDDSQLPKDRFSAERLKGVDSTLKIQPAELGDSAMYLCASSLVLTRGEQYFGPGTRLTVT.

CDR3 nucleotides: TGTGCCAGCAGCCAAGGCGCACAGCCCGTCACTGAAGCTTTCTTT. As protein: CASSQGAQPVTEAFF. The chain joins TRBV7-3 to TRBJ1-1; D remains ambiguous. CDR3 size: 15 residues. Germline V gene lookup returns CDR1 SGHTA and CDR2 FQGTGA. V gave up 5 bases and J gave up 4 bases, with 17 bases separating them.

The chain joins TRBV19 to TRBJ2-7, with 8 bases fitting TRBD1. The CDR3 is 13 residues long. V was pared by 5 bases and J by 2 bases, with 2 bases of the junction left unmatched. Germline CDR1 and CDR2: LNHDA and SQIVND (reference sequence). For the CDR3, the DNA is TGTGCCAGTAGTCCGGGACAGGCCTACGAGCAGTACTTC. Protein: CASSPGQAYEQYF.

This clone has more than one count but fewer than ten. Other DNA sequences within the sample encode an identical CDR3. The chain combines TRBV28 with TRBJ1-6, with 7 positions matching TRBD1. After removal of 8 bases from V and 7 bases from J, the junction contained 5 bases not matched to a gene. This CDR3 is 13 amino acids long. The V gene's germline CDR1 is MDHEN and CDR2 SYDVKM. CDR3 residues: CASSPGGNSPLHF. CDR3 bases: TGTGCCAGCTCACCAGGGGGAAATTCACCCCTCCACTTT.

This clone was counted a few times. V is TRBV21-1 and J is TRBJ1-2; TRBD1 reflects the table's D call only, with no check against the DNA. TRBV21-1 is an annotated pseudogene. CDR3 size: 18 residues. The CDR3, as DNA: TGTGCCAGCAGGCTCCGAAGGGACAGGGGAGGAAGGGACTATGGCTACACCTTC. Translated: CASRLRRDRGGRDYGYTF.

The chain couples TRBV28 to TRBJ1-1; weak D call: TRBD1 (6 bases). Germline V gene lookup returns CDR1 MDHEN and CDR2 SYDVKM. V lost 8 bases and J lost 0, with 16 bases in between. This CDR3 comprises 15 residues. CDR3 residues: CASSMNRVMNTEAFF. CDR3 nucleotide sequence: TGTGCCAGCTCTATGAACAGGGTAATGAACACTGAAGCTTTCTTT.